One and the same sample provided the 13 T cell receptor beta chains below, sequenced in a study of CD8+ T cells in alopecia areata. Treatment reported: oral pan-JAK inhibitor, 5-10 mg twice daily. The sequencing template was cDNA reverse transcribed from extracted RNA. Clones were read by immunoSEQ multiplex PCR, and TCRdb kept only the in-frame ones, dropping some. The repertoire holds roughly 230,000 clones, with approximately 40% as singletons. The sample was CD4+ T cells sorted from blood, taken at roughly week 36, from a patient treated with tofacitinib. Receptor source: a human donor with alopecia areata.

The CDR3 DNA follows: TGCGCCAGCAGCTTGGAACAGGGAGGTTCCTACGAGCAGTACTTC. It encodes CASSLEQGGSYEQYF. The V gene is TRBV5-1, the J gene TRBJ2-7; possibly TRBD1 or TRBD2 for D (6 bases each). Trimming removed 0 bases from V and 1 base from J, with 11 bases in between. There are 15 residues in the CDR3. Germline V gene data show CDR1 as SGHRS and CDR2 as YFSETQ.

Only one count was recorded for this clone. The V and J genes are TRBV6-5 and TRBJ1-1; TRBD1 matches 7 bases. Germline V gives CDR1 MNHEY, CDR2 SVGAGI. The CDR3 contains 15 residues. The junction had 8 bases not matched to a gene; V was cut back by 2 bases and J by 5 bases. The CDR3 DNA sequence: TGTGCCAGCAGTTACGGGAGACAGGGTGGTACTGAAGCTTTCTTT. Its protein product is CASSYGRQGGTEAFF.

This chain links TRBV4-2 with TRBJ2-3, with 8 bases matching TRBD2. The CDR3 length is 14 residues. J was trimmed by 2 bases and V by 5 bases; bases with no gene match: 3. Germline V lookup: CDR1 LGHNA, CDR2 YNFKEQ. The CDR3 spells CASSFGGDTDTQYF. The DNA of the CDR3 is TGTGCCAGCAGCTTCGGGGGGGACACAGATACGCAGTATTTT.

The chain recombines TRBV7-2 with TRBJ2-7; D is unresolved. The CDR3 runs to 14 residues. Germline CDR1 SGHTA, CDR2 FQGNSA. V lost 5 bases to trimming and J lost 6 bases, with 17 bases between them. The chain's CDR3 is CASSATLIRGEQYF. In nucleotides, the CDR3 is TGTGCCAGCAGCGCTACACTCATCCGAGGCGAGCAGTACTTC.

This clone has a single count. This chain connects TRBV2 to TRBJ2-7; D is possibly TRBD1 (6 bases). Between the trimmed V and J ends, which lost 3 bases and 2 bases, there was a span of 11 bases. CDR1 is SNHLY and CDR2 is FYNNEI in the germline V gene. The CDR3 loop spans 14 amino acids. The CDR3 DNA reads TGTGCCAGCAGTGAGGACAGACAGGCCTACGAGCAGTACTTC. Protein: CASSEDRQAYEQYF.

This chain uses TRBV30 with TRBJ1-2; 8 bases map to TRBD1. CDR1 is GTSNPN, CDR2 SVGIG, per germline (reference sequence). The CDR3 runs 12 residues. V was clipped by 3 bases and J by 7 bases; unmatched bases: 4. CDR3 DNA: TGTGCCTGGAGAACAGGGGGTGGTGGCTACACCTTC. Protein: CAWRTGGGGYTF.

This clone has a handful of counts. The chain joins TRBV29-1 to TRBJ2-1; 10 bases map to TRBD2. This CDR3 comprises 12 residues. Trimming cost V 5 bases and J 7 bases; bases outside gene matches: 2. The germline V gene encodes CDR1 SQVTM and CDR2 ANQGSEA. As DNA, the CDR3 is TGCAGCGTTTCTAGCGGGAGAAATGAGCAGTTCTTC. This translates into CSVSSGRNEQFF.

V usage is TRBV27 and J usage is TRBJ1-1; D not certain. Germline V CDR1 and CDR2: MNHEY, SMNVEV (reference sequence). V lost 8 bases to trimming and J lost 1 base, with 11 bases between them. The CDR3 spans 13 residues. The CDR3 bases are TGTGCCAGCCAAATGCTCGAGAACACTGAAGCTTTCTTT. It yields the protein CASQMLENTEAFF.

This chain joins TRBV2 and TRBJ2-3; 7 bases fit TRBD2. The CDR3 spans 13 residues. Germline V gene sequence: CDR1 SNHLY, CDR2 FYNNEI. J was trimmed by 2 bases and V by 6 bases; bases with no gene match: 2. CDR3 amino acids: CASSGTITDTQYF. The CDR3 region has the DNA TGTGCCAGCAGCGGGACTATCACAGATACGCAGTATTTT.

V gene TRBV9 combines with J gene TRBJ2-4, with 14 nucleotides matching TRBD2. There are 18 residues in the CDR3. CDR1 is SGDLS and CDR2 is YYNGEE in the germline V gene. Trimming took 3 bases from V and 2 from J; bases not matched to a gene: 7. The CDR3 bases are TGTGCCAGCAGCGGACTAGCGGGAGGGCCGTTTACCAAAAACATTCAGTACTTC. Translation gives CASSGLAGGPFTKNIQYF.

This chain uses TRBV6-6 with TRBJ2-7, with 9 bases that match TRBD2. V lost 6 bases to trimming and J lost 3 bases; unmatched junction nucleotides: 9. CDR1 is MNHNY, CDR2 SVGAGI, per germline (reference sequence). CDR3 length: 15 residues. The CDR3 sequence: CASSTNLAGLYEQYF. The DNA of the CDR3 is TGTGCCAGCAGCACAAACCTAGCGGGACTCTACGAGCAGTACTTC.

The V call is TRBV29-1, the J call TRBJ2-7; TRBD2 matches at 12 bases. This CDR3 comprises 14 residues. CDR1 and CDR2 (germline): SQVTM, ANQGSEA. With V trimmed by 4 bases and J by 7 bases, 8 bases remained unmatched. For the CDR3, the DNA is TGCAGCGTTGGGGGGACTAGCGGGCCTTGGGAGCAGTACTTC. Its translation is CSVGGTSGPWEQYF.

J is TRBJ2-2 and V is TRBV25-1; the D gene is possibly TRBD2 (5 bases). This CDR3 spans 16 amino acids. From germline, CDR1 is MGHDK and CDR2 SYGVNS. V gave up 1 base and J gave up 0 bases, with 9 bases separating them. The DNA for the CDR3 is TGTGCCAGCAGTGAATTTGAGGGATCGAACACCGGGGAGCTGTTTTTT. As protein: CASSEFEGSNTGELFF.